The 3 T cell receptor beta chains given below trace back to one sample, sequenced in a study of patients and donors after allogeneic stem cell transplantation. TCRdb re-called the RT-PCR reads with MiXCR, one entry per CDR3 protein. The data contain about 150,000 distinct CDR3 sequences, about 36% of them singletons. Sample: blood, either unsorted or a sorted T cell fraction (not recorded which). The receptors were gathered from a human donor who was either an allogeneic HSCT recipient or a stem cell or donor lymphocyte infusion donor (not recorded which). It is not recorded whose cells these are; they may come from a transplant donor.

The CDR3 spells CASSVGEVANYGYTF. The CDR3 DNA reads as TGTGCCAGCAGCGTAGGGGAGGTAGCTAACTATGGCTACACCTTC. The chain joins TRBV9 to TRBJ1-2; D gene ambiguous. This CDR3 contains 15 residues. The V gene lost 0 bases and the J gene lost 0 bases, with 9 bases spanning the gap. CDR1 is SGDLS, CDR2 YYNGEE, per germline.

This chain connects TRBV6-2 or TRBV6-3 to TRBJ1-2; D is ambiguous. The ends were cut back, 2 bases at V and 3 bases at J, with 7 bases in the middle. This CDR3 region has 13 residues. Germline V gene sequence: CDR1 MNHEY, CDR2 SVGEGT. The CDR3 here is CASSYAGYYGYTF. DNA of the CDR3: TGTGCCAGCAGTTACGCCGGATACTATGGCTACACCTTC.

This clonotype was observed a handful of times. The chain uses TRBV27 and TRBJ1-2; TRBD1 aligns across 7 bases. CDR1 is MNHEY and CDR2 is SMNVEV in the germline V gene (reference sequence). The junction had 5 bases not matched to a gene; V was cut back by 3 bases and J by 1 base. The CDR3 runs 15 residues. DNA for the CDR3: TGTGCCAGCAGTTTCAACCGGGACAGTAACTATGGCTACACCTTC. It yields the protein CASSFNRDSNYGYTF.